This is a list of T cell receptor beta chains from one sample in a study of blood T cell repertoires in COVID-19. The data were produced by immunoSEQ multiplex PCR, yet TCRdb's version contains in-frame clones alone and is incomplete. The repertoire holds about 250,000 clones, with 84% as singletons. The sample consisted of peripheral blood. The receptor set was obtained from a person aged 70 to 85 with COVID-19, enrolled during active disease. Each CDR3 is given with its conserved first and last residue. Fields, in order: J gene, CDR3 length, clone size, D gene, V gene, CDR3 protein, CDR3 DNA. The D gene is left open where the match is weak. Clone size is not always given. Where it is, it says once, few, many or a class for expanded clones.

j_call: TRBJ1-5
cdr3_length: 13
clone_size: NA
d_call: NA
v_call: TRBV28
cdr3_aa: CASSHAGVQPQHF
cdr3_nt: TGTGCCAGCAGCCACGCGGGGGTTCAGCCCCAGCATTTT

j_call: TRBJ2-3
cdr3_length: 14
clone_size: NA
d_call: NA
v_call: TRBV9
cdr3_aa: CASSEQVITDTQYF
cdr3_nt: TGTGCCAGCAGCGAACAGGTTATCACAGATACGCAGTATTTT

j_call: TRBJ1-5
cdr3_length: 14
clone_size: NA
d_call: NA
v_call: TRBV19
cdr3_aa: CASSRGNGNQPQHF
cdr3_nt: TGTGCCAGTAGTAGGGGCAACGGCAATCAGCCCCAGCATTTT

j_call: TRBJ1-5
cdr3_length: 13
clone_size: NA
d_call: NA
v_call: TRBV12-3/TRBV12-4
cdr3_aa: CASSFWGLQPQHF
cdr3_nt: TGTGCCAGCAGTTTTTGGGGGCTTCAGCCCCAGCATTTT

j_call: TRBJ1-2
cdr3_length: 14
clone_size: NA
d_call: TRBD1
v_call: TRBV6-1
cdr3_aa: CASSETRGPYGYTF
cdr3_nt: TGTGCCAGCAGTGAAACCAGGGGGCCCTATGGCTACACCTTC

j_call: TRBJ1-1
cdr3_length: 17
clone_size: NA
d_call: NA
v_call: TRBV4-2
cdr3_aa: CASSQGGVGRLNTEAFF
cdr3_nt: TGTGCCAGCAGCCAAGGGGGGGTTGGGCGACTGAACACTGAAGCTTTCTTT

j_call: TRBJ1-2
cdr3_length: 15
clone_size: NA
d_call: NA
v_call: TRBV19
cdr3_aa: CASMITGSTTRGYTF
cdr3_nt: TGTGCCAGTATGATAACAGGTTCTACCACGAGGGGCTACACCTTC

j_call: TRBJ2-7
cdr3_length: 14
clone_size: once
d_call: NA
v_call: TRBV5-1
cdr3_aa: CASSPSGQGRGQYF
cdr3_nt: TGCGCCAGCAGCCCATCGGGACAAGGGAGGGGGCAGTACTTC

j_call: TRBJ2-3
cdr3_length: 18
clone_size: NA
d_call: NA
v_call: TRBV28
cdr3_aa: CANRPRELAATSTDTQYF
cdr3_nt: TGTGCCAACCGACCGAGAGAATTAGCGGCTACTAGCACAGATACGCAGTATTTT

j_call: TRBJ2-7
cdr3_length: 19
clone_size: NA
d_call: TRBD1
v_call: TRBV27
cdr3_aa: CASSWIGTEIGKEPYEQYF
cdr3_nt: TGTGCCAGCAGTTGGATCGGGACAGAAATTGGTAAGGAACCCTACGAGCAGTACTTC

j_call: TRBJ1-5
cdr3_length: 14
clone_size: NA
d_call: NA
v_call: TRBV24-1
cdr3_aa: CATSDSRGNQPQHF
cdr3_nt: TGTGCCACCAGTGACTCTAGAGGGAATCAGCCCCAGCATTTT

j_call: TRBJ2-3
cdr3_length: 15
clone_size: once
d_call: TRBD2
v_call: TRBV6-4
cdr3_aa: CASSEETSGTDTQYF
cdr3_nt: TGTGCCAGCAGTGAGGAGACTAGCGGCACAGATACGCAGTATTTT

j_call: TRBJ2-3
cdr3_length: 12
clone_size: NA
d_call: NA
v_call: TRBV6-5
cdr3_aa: CASTGLRVTQYF
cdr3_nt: TGTGCCAGCACGGGACTCCGGGTTACGCAGTATTTT

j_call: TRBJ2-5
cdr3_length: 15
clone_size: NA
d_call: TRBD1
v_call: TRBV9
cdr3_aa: CASSRRDRVGETQYF
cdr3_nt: TGTGCCAGCAGCAGACGGGACAGGGTGGGCGAGACCCAGTACTTC

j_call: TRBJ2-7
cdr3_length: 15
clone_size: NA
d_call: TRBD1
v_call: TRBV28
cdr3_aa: CASSIPGQGSDEQYF
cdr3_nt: TGTGCCAGCTCAATTCCGGGACAGGGGTCGGACGAGCAGTACTTC

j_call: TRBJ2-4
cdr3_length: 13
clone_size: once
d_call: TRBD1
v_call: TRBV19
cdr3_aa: CASSRQGAYIQYF
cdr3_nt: TGTGCCAGTAGCAGACAGGGGGCCTACATTCAGTACTTC

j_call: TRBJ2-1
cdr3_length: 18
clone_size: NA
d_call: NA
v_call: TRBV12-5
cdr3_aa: CASGLLPLAGSSYNEQFF
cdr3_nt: TGTGCTAGTGGTTTGCTCCCTCTGGCGGGTAGCTCCTACAATGAGCAGTTCTTC

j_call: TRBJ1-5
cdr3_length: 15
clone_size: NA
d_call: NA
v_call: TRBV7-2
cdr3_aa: CASSLWGDSNQPQHF
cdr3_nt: TGTGCCAGCAGCTTATGGGGGGATAGCAATCAGCCCCAGCATTTT

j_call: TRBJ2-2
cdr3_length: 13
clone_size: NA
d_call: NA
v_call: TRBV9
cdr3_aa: CASSAGFTGELFF
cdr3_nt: TGTGCCAGCTCGGCAGGGTTCACCGGGGAGCTGTTTTTT

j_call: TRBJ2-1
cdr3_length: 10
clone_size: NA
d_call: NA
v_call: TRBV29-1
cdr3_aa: CSAGQDEQFF
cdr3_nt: TGCAGCGCGGGCCAGGATGAGCAGTTCTTC

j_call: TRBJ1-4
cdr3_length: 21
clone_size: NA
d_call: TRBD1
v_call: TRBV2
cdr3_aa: CASSRPRGQGIDFATNEKLFF
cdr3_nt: TGTGCCAGCAGTCGGCCCCGGGGACAGGGGATTGATTTTGCAACTAATGAAAAACTGTTTTTT

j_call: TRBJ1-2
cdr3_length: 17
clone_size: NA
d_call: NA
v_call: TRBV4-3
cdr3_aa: CASSHARGGPPFAGYTF
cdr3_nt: TGCGCCAGCAGCCACGCCCGGGGGGGACCCCCCTTTGCTGGCTACACCTTC

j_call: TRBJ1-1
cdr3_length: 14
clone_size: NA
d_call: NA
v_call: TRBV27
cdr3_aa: CASSLFPRQGEAFF
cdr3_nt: TGTGCCAGCAGTTTATTTCCCAGGCAGGGTGAAGCTTTCTTT

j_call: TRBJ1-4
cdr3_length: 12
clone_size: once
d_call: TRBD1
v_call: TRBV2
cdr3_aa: CASTPRGDREFF
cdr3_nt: TGTGCCAGCACCCCGAGAGGGGACAGGGAGTTTTTT

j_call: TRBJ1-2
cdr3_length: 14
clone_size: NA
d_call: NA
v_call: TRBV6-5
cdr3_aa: CASRAGGGSYGYTF
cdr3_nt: TGTGCCAGCAGAGCTGGGGGGGGCAGTTATGGCTACACCTTC

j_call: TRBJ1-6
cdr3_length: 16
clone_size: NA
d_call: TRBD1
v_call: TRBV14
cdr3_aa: CASSFGQGSYNSPLHF
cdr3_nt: TGTGCCAGCAGCTTCGGACAGGGGAGTTATAATTCACCCCTCCACTTT